The present T cell receptor beta chain was sequenced within a study of post-analysis software for immune sequencing data. Overall study: Relapsing-remitting, secondary progressive and progressive-relapsing multiple sclerosis were all included among the disease courses. General observations from the study: Controls had significantly higher normalized Chao1 diversity than multiple sclerosis patients. Roughly 5 TRBV segments, TRBV5-6, TRBV5-1 and TRBV20-1 among them, were found more frequent in patients than controls. When the samples were clustered directly with F measure, those that had been prepared in the same batch showed strong co-clustering.

The germline V gene encodes CDR1 LNHNV and CDR2 YYDKDF (reference sequence). The CDR3 covers 15 residues. Deletions cut 0 bases from V and 0 bases from J, with 9 bases between. Prepared libraries of TCR beta cDNA carried unique molecular identifiers. T cells numbering about 0.85 to 10 million gave rise to 500,000 to 600,000 cDNA molecules. Each CDR3 protein gets one entry after TCRdb re-called the PCR reads with MiXCR. The table has hundreds of thousands of distinct CDR3 sequences, roughly half seen once. This clonotype turned up a few times. Its target is not known. This chain links TRBV15 with TRBJ2-7, with D possibly called TRBD1 or TRBD2 (5 bases each). The source of this sequence is a girl aged 10 to 17 with multiple sclerosis. Input material: blood. CDR3 DNA sequence: TGTGCCACCAGCAGAGAGAGGGGCGGCTCCTACGAGCAGTACTTC. Its protein is CATSRERGGSYEQYF.